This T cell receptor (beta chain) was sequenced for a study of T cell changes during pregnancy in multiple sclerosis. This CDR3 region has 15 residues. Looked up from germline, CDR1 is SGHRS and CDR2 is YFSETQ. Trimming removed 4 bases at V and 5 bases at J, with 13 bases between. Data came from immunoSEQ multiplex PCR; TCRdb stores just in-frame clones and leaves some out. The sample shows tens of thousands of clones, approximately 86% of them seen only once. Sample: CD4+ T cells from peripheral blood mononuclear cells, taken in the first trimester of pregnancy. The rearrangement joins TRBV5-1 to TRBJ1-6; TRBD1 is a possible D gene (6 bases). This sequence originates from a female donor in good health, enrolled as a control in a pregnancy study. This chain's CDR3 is CASSAVQGNNSPLHF. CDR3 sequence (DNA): TGCGCCAGCAGCGCCGTACAGGGAAATAATTCACCCCTCCACTTT.